Shown below are 32 T cell receptor beta chains from a single sample sequenced in a study of identical twins. TCRdb ran MiXCR on the 5' RACE reads and lists one entry per CDR3 protein. Of a few hundred thousand distinct CDR3 sequences listed, roughly 13% are singletons. A further study also used this sample, focusing on yellow fever vaccine responses in identical twins.

Sequencing was performed on CD4+ T cells sorted from blood. The origin of the receptors is a woman between 18 and 30 years old in good health.

The chain is built from TRBV27 and TRBJ2-7, with 10 bases lining up with TRBD1. The CDR3 is 16 residues long. J gave up 1 base and V 6 bases, and 9 bases lay outside the gene matches. CDR1 and CDR2 from the germline V gene are MNHEY and SMNVEV (reference sequence). The CDR3 is CASRGPRQGASYEQYF. DNA for the CDR3: TGTGCCAGCAGAGGCCCCCGACAGGGGGCTTCCTACGAGCAGTACTTC.

The V gene is TRBV12-3 or TRBV12-4, the J gene TRBJ1-5; D gene unclear. The length of the CDR3 is 13 residues. Trimming left V 6 bases short and J 7 bases short, with 13 bases between. CDR3 residues: CASSLTEKQPQHF. DNA for the CDR3: TGTGCCAGCAGCCTGACGGAAAAGCAGCCCCAGCATTTT.

V usage is TRBV6-2 or TRBV6-3 and J usage is TRBJ2-5; 9 nucleotides line up with TRBD2. CDR1 MNHEY and CDR2 SVGEGT come from the germline V gene. The CDR3 is 16 amino acids. After removal of 0 bases from V and 3 bases from J, the junction contained 5 bases not matched to a gene. As DNA, the CDR3 is TGTGCCAGCAGTTACTCAACTAGCGGGCTTAAAGAGACCCAGTACTTC. Its protein is CASSYSTSGLKETQYF.

This clonotype was detected ten times or more. This CDR3 is missing its conserved last phenylalanine or tryptophan, likely due to a read error. Because the CDR3's place on the DNA is in doubt, the DNA is left out and the CDR3 is given as listed by TCRdb. The genes are TRBV6-2 or TRBV6-3 and TRBJ2-1; the DNA was not compared with TRBD2, the D call given in the table. Ends included, the CDR3 has 14 residues. Germline values: CDR1 MNHEY, CDR2 SVGEGT. CDR3 amino acids: CASSLLPGTSGREI.

The table lists this clonotype with a few counts. V usage is TRBV20-1 and J usage is TRBJ2-6, with D unclear. CDR1 is DFQATT and CDR2 is SNEGSKA in the germline V gene (reference sequence). With 1 base removed from V and 0 bases from J, the gap between germline ends came to 4 bases. The CDR3 is 14 residues long. This chain's CDR3 is CSARVDSGANVLTF. The CDR3 DNA is TGCAGTGCTAGAGTGGACTCTGGGGCCAACGTCCTGACTTTC.

The chain couples TRBV7-2 to TRBJ1-1; 9 bases map to TRBD1. In germline, CDR1 is SGHTA, CDR2 FQGNSA. The CDR3 totals 13 residues. J gave up 13 bases and V 5 bases, and 11 bases lay outside the gene matches. Here the CDR3 DNA reads TGTGCCAGCAGCCCCGGACAGGGGCATTCGGGTTTCTTT. Its translation: CASSPGQGHSGFF. Using reference TRBV7-2 and TRBJ1-1 for the parts outside the CDR3, the full variable domain is GAGVSQSPSNKVTEKGKDVELRCDPISGHTALYWYRQSLGQGLEFLIYFQGNSAPDKSGLPSDRFSAERTGGSVSTLTIQRTQQEDSAVYLCASSPGQGHSGFFGQGTRLTVV.

This sequence joins TRBV7-9 and TRBJ2-5; 11 bases map to TRBD2. The V segment lost 2 bases and the J segment 5 bases; nucleotides outside the gene matches: 7. The CDR3 sequence is 16 residues long. The germline CDR1 and CDR2 sequences are SEHNR and FQNEAQ (reference sequence). In DNA form, the CDR3 reads TGTGCCAGCAGCTTACGACAGTGGACTAGCGGGGAGACCCAGTACTTC. It translates to CASSLRQWTSGETQYF.

CDR3 nucleotide sequence: TGCGCCAGCAGCCAAGATTCGGACACCTACACCGGGGAGCTGTTTTTT. The encoded protein is CASSQDSDTYTGELFF. The chain is built from TRBV4-1 and TRBJ2-2, with a weak D call TRBD1 (5 bases). The CDR3 is 16 residues long. Germline assignment: CDR1 MGHRA and CDR2 YSYEKL. V lost 0 bases, J lost 3 bases, and 11 bases lay in between.

The chain recombines TRBV5-5 with TRBJ1-6; the D is unclear. Trimming removed 3 bases from V and 7 bases from J, with 8 bases in between. The CDR3 is 13 amino acids. CDR1 is SGHKS and CDR2 is YYEKEE in the germline V gene (reference sequence). The CDR3 loop reads CASSSAGNSPLHF. The CDR3 nucleotides read TGTGCCAGCAGCTCCGCGGGAAATTCACCCCTCCACTTT.

This clonotype occurred a few times. The V gene is TRBV20-1, the J gene TRBJ2-1; D uncertain. Germline CDR1 DFQATT, CDR2 SNEGSKA (reference sequence). CDR3 length: 15 amino acids. Trimming shortened V by 5 bases and J by 4 bases, and 18 bases separated the two germline ends. The CDR3, as DNA: TGCAGTGCTCCTGACTCCCGTTCGGGTTACAATGAGCAGTTCTTC. This codes for CSAPDSRSGYNEQFF.

This clonotype was picked up a small number of times. This chain uses TRBV7-2 with TRBJ2-1, with 9 positions matching TRBD2. This CDR3 has 16 residues. V lost 5 bases to trimming and J lost 9 bases; unmatched junction nucleotides: 14. Per the germline V gene, CDR1 is SGHTA and CDR2 is FQGNSA. The CDR3 spells CASSLHRVAGVGEQFF. The CDR3 nucleotides are TGTGCCAGCAGCCTTCACCGTGTAGCGGGAGTTGGTGAGCAGTTCTTC.

The sample holds a few counts of this clonotype. This chain joins TRBV6-2 or TRBV6-3 and TRBJ2-3; TRBD1 agrees at 9 bases. Germline V lookup: CDR1 MNHEY, CDR2 SVGEGT. V shed 5 bases, J shed 11 bases, and the junction held 2 bases outside the gene matches. This CDR3 spans 11 amino acids. The CDR3 protein is CASSQGQGQYF. In nucleotides, the CDR3 is TGTGCCAGCAGTCAGGGACAGGGGCAGTATTTT.

Regarding this clonotype: It may be a read error: a sequence one base away is much more abundant. The V gene is TRBV12-3 or TRBV12-4, the J gene TRBJ2-7; TRBD2 matches 12 bases. The CDR3 has 14 amino acids. As DNA, the CDR3 is TGTGCCAGCAGGTGGACTAGCGGGAACTACGAGCGGTACTTC. This gives the protein CASRWTSGNYERYF.

Many counts were recorded for this clonotype. The chain joins TRBV5-1 to TRBJ1-4; no firm D call. Trimming removed 4 bases from V and 2 bases from J, with 12 bases in between. The CDR3 is 15 residues long. Germline loops: CDR1 SGHRS, CDR2 YFSETQ. CDR3 protein: CASSPTLPTNEKLFF. The DNA of the CDR3 is TGCGCCAGCAGCCCGACTCTGCCGACTAATGAAAAACTGTTTTTT.

The CDR3: CASSPDRFNEQFF. The CDR3 DNA follows: TGTGCCAGCAGCCCGGACAGGTTCAATGAGCAGTTCTTC. The chain employs TRBV7-8 and TRBJ2-1; 7 bases agree with TRBD1. Germline lookup yields CDR1 SGHVS and CDR2 FQNEAQ. The V gene end was trimmed by 5 bases and the J gene end by 6 bases; junction bases not matched to a gene: 4. The CDR3 totals 13 residues.

This clonotype was picked up a small number of times. V is TRBV19 and J is TRBJ2-3; D ambiguous. V lost 5 bases and J lost 2, with 14 bases in between. The CDR3 consists of 15 residues. From germline, CDR1 is LNHDA and CDR2 SQIVND (reference sequence). CDR3 sequence (DNA): TGTGCCAGTAGTCTCTCCAACTTTCTCACAGATACGCAGTATTTT. Encoded protein: CASSLSNFLTDTQYF. Combining the CDR3 with reference TRBV19 and TRBJ2-3 gives the whole variable domain DGGITQSPKYLFRKEGQNVTLSCEQNLNHDAMYWYRQDPGQGLRLIYYSQIVNDFQKGDIAEGYSVSREKKESFPLTVTSAQKNPTAFYLCASSLSNFLTDTQYFGPGTRLTVL.

This clonotype has just a few counts. This chain uses TRBV12-3 or TRBV12-4 with TRBJ2-7, with 7 bases aligning to TRBD2. The trim removed 1 base at V and 6 bases at J, leaving 6 bases unmatched. CDR3 length equals 14 residues. For the CDR3, the DNA is TGTGCCAGCAGTTTAGACTGGGGGGGAGGCGAGCAGTACTTC. It encodes CASSLDWGGGEQYF.

This clonotype has more than one count but fewer than ten. The chain combines TRBV30 with TRBJ2-3, with D unclear. CDR1 GTSNPN and CDR2 SVGIG come from the germline V gene (reference sequence). This CDR3 is built from 13 residues. V gave up 4 bases and J gave up 4 bases, with 12 bases separating them. The CDR3 sequence: CAWNVGLADTQYF. As DNA, the CDR3 is TGTGCCTGGAATGTAGGGCTGGCAGATACGCAGTATTTT.

The rearrangement uses TRBV6-1 and TRBJ1-6, with 12 bases matching TRBD1. The CDR3 consists of 18 residues. Germline lookup yields CDR1 MNHNS and CDR2 SASEGT. Trimming took 5 bases from V and 8 from J; bases not matched to a gene: 13. This CDR3 is CASSQGTGGSLRDSPLHF. CDR3 nucleotide sequence: TGTGCCAGCAGTCAGGGGACAGGGGGCTCCCTACGGGATTCACCCCTCCACTTT.

The chain couples TRBV2 to TRBJ2-3; D is ambiguous. Germline-derived CDR1 and CDR2 are SNHLY and FYNNEI. The CDR3 is made up of 15 amino acids. Trimming took 4 bases from V and 4 from J, leaving 15 bases between them. The CDR3 reads CASSGPAIQSDTQYF. The CDR3 DNA is TGTGCCAGCAGTGGACCAGCGATTCAGTCAGATACGCAGTATTTT.

This clonotype was counted at least ten times. J is TRBJ2-5 and V is TRBV18, with a tentative D call TRBD1 (6 bases). The CDR3 extends over 14 amino acids. Between the trimmed V and J ends, which lost 3 bases and 2 bases, there was a span of 10 bases. Germline V gene sequence: CDR1 KGHSH, CDR2 LQKENI. In DNA form, the CDR3 reads TGTGCCAGCTCACCGACAGGCACTCAAGAGACCCAGTACTTC. This gives the protein CASSPTGTQETQYF.

This clonotype was observed a handful of times. Germline and junction disagree at one end, which may indicate a read error. The chain employs TRBV7-9 and TRBJ2-2, with D unresolved. The CDR3 extends over 14 amino acids. The germline V gene has CDR1 SEHNR and CDR2 FQNEAQ (reference sequence). The DNA of the CDR3 is TGTGCCAGCAGCTTTTCTTGGAACCCCGGGGAGCTGTTTTTT. The encoded protein is CASSFSWNPGELFF.

This clonotype was counted only a few times. J is TRBJ1-1 and V is TRBV29-1, with 7 bases that match TRBD1. The CDR3 is made up of 13 amino acids. V was pared by 5 bases and J by 4 bases, with 7 bases of the junction left unmatched. Germline assignment: CDR1 SQVTM and CDR2 ANQGSEA. The CDR3 protein is CSVPRTGLTEAFF. CDR3 DNA: TGCAGCGTTCCACGGACAGGCCTCACTGAAGCTTTCTTT.

The gene calls are TRBV25-1 and TRBJ2-3; TRBD2 agrees at 9 bases. V was pared by 1 base and J by 8 bases, with 13 bases of the junction left unmatched. Germline V gene data show CDR1 as MGHDK and CDR2 as SYGVNS. This CDR3 region has 17 residues. In nucleotides, the CDR3 is TGTGCCAGCAGTGAATGGGCTAGCGGGATACTAACGGGTACGCAGTATTTT. This encodes CASSEWASGILTGTQYF.

In this sample, this clonotype turned up a few times. The chain recombines TRBV5-1 with TRBJ2-1; 12 bases are a match to TRBD2. From germline, CDR1 is SGHRS and CDR2 YFSETQ. The CDR3 consists of 16 residues. Trimming removed 3 bases from V and 4 bases from J; junction bases left unmatched: 5. In DNA, the CDR3 is TGCGCCAGCAGCTCTAGCGGGGGGGGCACATACAATGAGCAGTTCTTC. Encoded protein: CASSSSGGGTYNEQFF.

This clonotype was counted between two and nine times. The gene calls are TRBV4-3 and TRBJ2-1; TRBD2 might be the D (6 bases). The germline V gene encodes CDR1 LGHNA and CDR2 YSLEER. Trimming stripped 5 bases from V and 5 bases from J, with 10 bases between. This CDR3 has 13 amino acids. As DNA, the CDR3 is TGCGCCAGCAGCTTAGCGGAAGACAATGAGCAGTTCTTC. This codes for CASSLAEDNEQFF.

This clonotype was observed a handful of times. This sequence joins TRBV20-1 and TRBJ2-5; 9 bases are a match to TRBD2. The length of the CDR3 is 15 residues. V was pared by 3 bases and J by 0 bases, with 5 bases of the junction left unmatched. The germline CDR1 and CDR2 sequences are DFQATT and SNEGSKA (reference sequence). The CDR3 coding sequence is TGCAGTGCTAGTCGACTAGCGGAGTACCAAGAGACCCAGTACTTC. This translates into CSASRLAEYQETQYF.

The CDR3 nucleotides read TGTGCCAGCAGTGAGCTCCAGGGAAGGAATGAGCAGTTCTTC. Translated, it gives CASSELQGRNEQFF. The chain is built from TRBV6-1 and TRBJ2-1; D is possibly TRBD1 (5 bases). Germline-derived CDR1 and CDR2 are MNHNS and SASEGT. V lost 3 bases, J lost 7 bases, and 13 bases lay in between. The CDR3 extends over 14 amino acids.

The chain uses TRBV12-3 or TRBV12-4 and TRBJ2-7; D may be TRBD2 (5 bases). The V end lost 6 bases, the J end lost 5 bases, and 14 bases lay between the germline ends. The CDR3 spans 13 residues. The CDR3 protein is CASRRTGIHEQYF. CDR3 DNA: TGTGCCAGCAGGAGAACCGGGATTCACGAGCAGTACTTC.

The gene calls are TRBV7-2 and TRBJ2-1; D is unclear. V lost 4 bases and J 5 bases, leaving 9 bases between the germline ends. The length of the CDR3 is 13 residues. Germline CDR1 is SGHTA and CDR2 is FQGNSA. This chain's CDR3 is CASSSRQNNEQFF. The CDR3 bases are TGTGCCAGCAGCTCGCGGCAGAACAATGAGCAGTTCTTC.

This clonotype was counted only a few times. The chain recombines TRBV4-1 with TRBJ1-2; tentatively, D is TRBD1 (5 bases). The CDR3 loop spans 14 amino acids. In germline, CDR1 is MGHRA, CDR2 YSYEKL. The V gene lost 3 bases and the J gene lost 4 bases, with 12 bases spanning the gap. The CDR3 protein is CASSQNRDLYGYTF. The DNA for the CDR3 is TGCGCCAGCAGCCAGAACCGGGACCTCTATGGCTACACCTTC.

This chain connects TRBV11-2 to TRBJ2-3; no reliable D call. Per germline, CDR1 SGHAT and CDR2 FQNNGV. The CDR3 covers 16 residues. The V end was cut by 5 bases, the J end by 4 bases, with 19 bases between. The CDR3 DNA is TGTGCCAGCAGCCTAAGATCTATTCTCCTCCCAGATACGCAGTATTTT. Amino acid sequence: CASSLRSILLPDTQYF.